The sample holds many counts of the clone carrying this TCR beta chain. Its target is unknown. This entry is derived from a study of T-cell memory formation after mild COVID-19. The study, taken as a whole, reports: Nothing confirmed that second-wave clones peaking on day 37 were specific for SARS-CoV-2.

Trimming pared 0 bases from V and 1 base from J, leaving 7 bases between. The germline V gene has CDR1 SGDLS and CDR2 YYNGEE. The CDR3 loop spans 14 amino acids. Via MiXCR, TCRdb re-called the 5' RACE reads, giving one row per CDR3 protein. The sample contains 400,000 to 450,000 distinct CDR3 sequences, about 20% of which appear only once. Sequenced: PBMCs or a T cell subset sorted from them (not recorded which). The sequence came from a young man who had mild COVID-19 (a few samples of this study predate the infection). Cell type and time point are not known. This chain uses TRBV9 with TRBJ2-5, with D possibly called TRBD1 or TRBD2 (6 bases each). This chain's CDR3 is CASSVAGAQETQYF. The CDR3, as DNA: TGTGCCAGCAGCGTAGCGGGGGCCCAAGAGACCCAGTACTTC.